The next 23 T cell receptor beta chains were all read from a single sample in a study of immune characteristics of hereditary and idiopathic chronic pancreatitis. Repertoires were generated with immunoSEQ multiplex PCR, while TCRdb's copy carries only in-frame clones and drops some. The sample contains about 15,000 clones, roughly 70% of which appear only once. The pancreas tissue came from patients undergoing total pancreatectomy with islet autotransplantation. What was sequenced was pancreas tissue with hereditary chronic pancreatitis. The receptors originated from a human donor with chronic pancreatitis.

The gene calls are TRBV11-3 and TRBJ2-2; D is ambiguous. Trimming removed 2 bases at V and 2 bases at J, with 9 bases between. This CDR3 spans 15 amino acids. Germline assignment: CDR1 SGHNT and CDR2 YENEEA. The CDR3 loop is CASSLQSGNTGELFF. The CDR3 DNA reads as TGTGCCAGCAGCTTACAATCGGGTAACACCGGGGAGCTGTTTTTT.

Here the CDR3 reads CASSQTGAEGYTF. The CDR3 region has the DNA TGTGCCAGCAGCCAGACGGGGGCAGAAGGCTACACCTTC. V is TRBV7-9 and J is TRBJ1-2; possibly TRBD1 for D (6 bases). Germline V gene data show CDR1 as SEHNR and CDR2 as FQNEAQ (reference sequence). V was clipped by 5 bases and J by 8 bases, with 15 bases between them. This CDR3 has 13 residues.

This clone has a handful of counts. The V call is TRBV6-5, the J call TRBJ1-2; D is unclear. Trimming shortened V by 6 bases and J by 8 bases, and 10 bases separated the two germline ends. Germline assignment: CDR1 MNHEY and CDR2 SVGAGI. This CDR3 has 11 residues. CDR3 sequence reads: CASRASVGYTF. CDR3 sequence (DNA): TGTGCCAGCAGGGCCTCCGTGGGCTACACCTTC.

The chain combines TRBV9 with TRBJ2-1; 14 bases are a match to TRBD2. Trimming at V came to 1 base and at J to 7 bases, leaving 7 bases not matched to a gene. Germline CDR1 is SGDLS and CDR2 is YYNGEE. The CDR3 runs 17 residues. The CDR3 spells CASSVYGTSGSGNEQFF. The CDR3 coding sequence is TGTGCCAGCAGCGTATATGGGACTAGCGGGAGTGGGAATGAGCAGTTCTTC.

This rearrangement joins TRBV15 to TRBJ2-2; possibly TRBD2 for D (5 bases). CDR1 and CDR2 (germline): LNHNV, YYDKDF (reference sequence). The CDR3 is 16 residues long. The germline V and J ends were trimmed by 1 base and 6 bases, with 15 bases remaining between them. The CDR3 sequence is CATSRGLPGLSGELFF. For the CDR3, the DNA is TGTGCCACCAGCAGAGGACTACCGGGGTTGTCCGGGGAGCTGTTTTTT.

V and J are TRBV30 and TRBJ2-1; TRBD2 is a possible D gene (6 bases). CDR3 length equals 15 residues. Between the trimmed V and J ends, which lost 1 base and 0 bases, there was a span of 10 bases. Germline CDR1 reads GTSNPN; CDR2 reads SVGIG (reference sequence). CDR3 protein: CAWSEWRASYNEQFF. The CDR3 DNA sequence: TGTGCCTGGAGTGAGTGGAGGGCCTCCTACAATGAGCAGTTCTTC.

This clone was seen a few times. The V and J genes are TRBV4-2 and TRBJ2-1; TRBD2 matches at 12 bases. After removal of 3 bases from V and 3 bases from J, the junction contained 6 bases not matched to a gene. CDR1 and CDR2 (germline): LGHNA, YNFKEQ. This CDR3 comprises 17 residues. CDR3 residues: CASSQDGTSGLYNEQFF. DNA of the CDR3: TGTGCCAGCAGCCAGGATGGGACTAGCGGGCTCTACAATGAGCAGTTCTTC.

The chain joins TRBV2 to TRBJ2-4, with TRBD2 matching 7 bases. The CDR3 is 17 residues long. V was clipped by 5 bases and J by 0 bases; unmatched bases: 10. Germline V CDR1 and CDR2: SNHLY, FYNNEI. The CDR3 sequence: CASSLQSGGLAKNIQYF. CDR3 sequence (DNA): TGTGCCAGCAGTCTACAGTCCGGGGGGTTAGCCAAAAACATTCAGTACTTC.

The chain employs TRBV7-2 and TRBJ2-3, with D possibly being TRBD1 or TRBD2 (5 bases each). The CDR3 spans 15 residues. CDR1 and CDR2 from the germline V gene are SGHTA and FQGNSA. The V and J ends lost 1 base and 5 bases respectively, with 13 bases between them. CDR3 protein: CASSLVAGAGDTQYF. CDR3 nucleotide sequence: TGTGCCAGCAGCTTAGTTGCCGGGGCGGGAGATACGCAGTATTTT. The full variable domain, in which reference TRBV7-2 and TRBJ2-3 provide the parts outside the CDR3, is GAGVSQSPSNKVTEKGKDVELRCDPISGHTALYWYRQSLGQGLEFLIYFQGNSAPDKSGLPSDRFSAERTGGSVSTLTIQRTQQEDSAVYLCASSLVAGAGDTQYFGPGTRLTVL.

The chain links TRBV14 to TRBJ2-1; unclear D gene. Germline CDR1 reads SGHDN; CDR2 reads FVKESK. The CDR3 has 13 amino acids. V was trimmed by 3 bases and J by 15 bases, leaving 18 bases between them. The CDR3 loop is CASSQTLTRPWFF. The CDR3 coding sequence is TGTGCCAGCAGCCAGACCCTAACCCGCCCGTGGTTCTTC. Supplemented by reference TRBV14 and TRBJ2-1, the full variable domain reads EAGVTQFPSHSVIEKGQTVTLRCDPISGHDNLYWYRRVMGKEIKFLLHFVKESKQDESGMPNNRFLAERTGGTYSTLKVQPAELEDSGVYFCASSQTLTRPWFFGPGTRLTVL.

This chain uses TRBV7-9 with TRBJ2-1; D perhaps matches TRBD2 (6 bases). Germline V gene data show CDR1 as SEHNR and CDR2 as FQNEAQ (reference sequence). The CDR3 length is 14 residues. Between the trimmed V and J ends, which lost 3 bases and 3 bases, there was a span of 9 bases. As DNA, the CDR3 is TGTGCCAGCAGCTTCGGGGACTTCTACAATGAGCAGTTCTTC. Translation gives CASSFGDFYNEQFF.

This chain connects TRBV3-1 (or the pseudogene TRBV3-2) to TRBJ2-1; D is uncertain. Germline CDR1 and CDR2: LGHDT and YNNKEL (reference sequence). Trimming left V 1 base short and J 4 bases short, with 11 bases between. The CDR3 is 15 amino acids. The DNA of the CDR3 is TGTGCCAGCAGCCAAGGCTCCCCCGGGTACAATGAGCAGTTCTTC. Amino acid sequence: CASSQGSPGYNEQFF.

CDR3 residues: CASRNLGRGGETQYF. CDR3 in DNA: TGTGCCAGCAGAAACTTAGGGCGAGGAGGCGAGACCCAGTACTTC. V gene TRBV27 combines with J gene TRBJ2-5, with a tentative D call TRBD2 (5 bases). The CDR3 runs 15 residues. Trimming pared 6 bases from V and 5 bases from J, leaving 19 bases between. Germline V gene lookup returns CDR1 MNHEY and CDR2 SMNVEV (reference sequence).

The rearrangement links TRBV27 to TRBJ1-6; 7 bases line up with TRBD1. Germline CDR1 MNHEY, CDR2 SMNVEV (reference sequence). The CDR3 loop spans 14 amino acids. V gave up 6 bases and J gave up 8 bases; unmatched junction bases: 7. CDR3 nucleotide sequence: TGTGCCAGCAGACCCGACAGGGAGGATTCACCCCTCCACTTT. Protein sequence: CASRPDREDSPLHF.

The chain uses TRBV5-1 and TRBJ2-1, with D possibly matching TRBD2 (6 bases). The V end lost 4 bases, the J end lost 6 bases, and 14 bases lay between the germline ends. This CDR3 comprises 14 residues. Germline CDR1 reads SGHRS; CDR2 reads YFSETQ. In DNA, the CDR3 is TGCGCCAGCAGCAGAGGGACTCTTGTCAATGAGCAGTTCTTC. Its protein product is CASSRGTLVNEQFF.

This clone was detected only a few times. This rearrangement joins TRBV5-1 to TRBJ1-3; possibly TRBD1 for D (5 bases). V was pared by 1 base and J by 0 bases, with 8 bases between. This CDR3 spans 15 amino acids. Looked up from germline, CDR1 is SGHRS and CDR2 is YFSETQ. The CDR3 sequence: CASSLQGLSGNTIYF. The CDR3 DNA is TGCGCCAGCAGCTTGCAGGGCCTCTCTGGAAACACCATATATTTT. Complete variable domain (other parts from reference TRBV5-1 and TRBJ1-3): KAGVTQTPRYLIKTRGQQVTLSCSPISGHRSVSWYQQTPGQGLQFLFEYFSETQRNKGNFPGRFSGRQFSNSRSEMNVSTLELGDSALYLCASSLQGLSGNTIYFGEGSWLTVV.

The chain carries TRBV7-2 and TRBJ2-7, with 12 bases lining up with TRBD2. This CDR3 is 15 amino acids long. CDR1 and CDR2 (germline): SGHTA, FQGNSA. V shed 6 bases and J 4 bases; nucleotides not matched to a gene: 7. CDR3 protein: CASSLTSGSRYEQYF. As DNA, the CDR3 is TGTGCCAGCAGTTTGACTAGCGGGAGTAGGTACGAGCAGTACTTC.

V is TRBV6-5 and J is TRBJ2-7; 7 bases are a match to TRBD2. V trimming: 7 bases; J trimming: 6 bases; junction bases outside the gene matches: 6. This CDR3 comprises 12 residues. CDR1 and CDR2 (germline): MNHEY, SVGAGI. This CDR3 is CASNSWEGEQYF. DNA for the CDR3: TGTGCCAGCAATAGCTGGGAGGGCGAGCAGTACTTC.

The V gene is TRBV29-1, the J gene TRBJ2-2; D unclear. V lost 0 bases to trimming and J lost 2 bases, with 7 bases between them. CDR1 and CDR2 (germline): SQVTM, ANQGSEA. The CDR3 totals 14 residues. CDR3 in DNA: TGCAGCGTTGAAGAAACGGCCAACACCGGGGAGCTGTTTTTT. Encoded protein: CSVEETANTGELFF.

This clone came up once. This rearrangement joins TRBV28 to TRBJ2-7; the D call may be TRBD1 or TRBD2 (5 bases each). The CDR3 runs to 14 residues. V shed 6 bases and J shed 1 base, with 13 bases lying between them. The germline V gene has CDR1 MDHEN and CDR2 SYDVKM. CDR3 residues: CASSSPGRSYEQYF. CDR3 sequence (DNA): TGTGCCAGCAGCTCACCGGGACGGTCCTACGAGCAGTACTTC.

The chain has TRBV18 and TRBJ2-1, with D hard to call. Germline lookup yields CDR1 KGHSH and CDR2 LQKENI. The CDR3 sequence is 14 residues long. The V end was cut by 1 base, the J end by 0 bases, with 4 bases between. The CDR3 DNA reads as TGTGCCAGCTCACCACGGGACTCCTACAATGAGCAGTTCTTC. Its translation is CASSPRDSYNEQFF.

This clone was observed a few times. V gene TRBV28 combines with J gene TRBJ2-7; D is unresolved. Germline V CDR1 and CDR2: MDHEN, SYDVKM. The CDR3 has 12 residues. The V end was cut by 10 bases, the J end by 4 bases, with 14 bases between. The CDR3 DNA sequence: TGTGCCATTGTATCTGACACTTACGAGCAGTACTTC. Its protein product is CAIVSDTYEQYF.

The chain joins TRBV7-8 to TRBJ2-1; D could derive from TRBD1 or TRBD2 (5 bases each). CDR1 and CDR2 (germline): SGHVS, FQNEAQ. The length of the CDR3 is 16 residues. V was trimmed by 8 bases and J by 6 bases, leaving 23 bases between them. DNA of the CDR3: TGTGCCAGCGCATGGGGGTATACCGGCCCCGGCAATGAGCAGTTCTTC. Residues: CASAWGYTGPGNEQFF.